The 29 T cell receptor beta chains reported below all come from one sample, sequenced in a study of T cell responses to AZD1222 COVID-19 vaccine. Sequenced by immunoSEQ multiplex PCR; TCRdb stores in-frame clones only, minus some. The repertoire has 95,000 to 110,000 clones, over 80% of them found once; the top ten carry around 9%. The sequences come from peripheral blood, collected on day 0 of AZD1222 vaccination. Source of these receptors: an adult in good health.

Only a few counts were recorded for this clone. The chain uses TRBV29-1 and TRBJ2-1; 7 bases are shared with TRBD2. The CDR3 length is 14 residues. Per germline, CDR1 SQVTM and CDR2 ANQGSEA. The V gene end was trimmed by 4 bases and the J gene end by 7 bases; junction bases not matched to a gene: 10. The CDR3 loop is CSVVGWTGGNEQFF. In DNA, the CDR3 is TGCAGCGTTGTGGGGTGGACCGGGGGGAATGAGCAGTTCTTC.

Points on this clone: This same CDR3 is encoded by further DNA sequences in the sample. V is TRBV7-3 and J is TRBJ1-1; unclear D gene. CDR3 length: 14 residues. V lost 5 bases to trimming and J lost 1 base, with 11 bases between them. From germline, CDR1 is SGHTA and CDR2 FQGTGA. CDR3 in amino acids: CASSPRTENTEAFF. In DNA form, the CDR3 reads TGTGCCAGCAGCCCGAGGACGGAGAACACTGAAGCTTTCTTT. The full variable domain, with the rest looked up from reference TRBV7-3 and TRBJ1-1, is GAGVSQTPSNKVTEKGKYVELRCDPISGHTALYWYRQSLGQGPEFLIYFQGTGAADDSGLPNDRFFAVRPEGSVSTLKIQRTERGDSAVYLCASSPRTENTEAFFGQGTRLTVV.

The chain is built from TRBV28 and TRBJ1-5, with D uncertain. Trimming removed 1 base at V and 7 bases at J, with 8 bases between. The CDR3 is 13 amino acids. Germline CDR1 MDHEN, CDR2 SYDVKM. This chain's CDR3 is CASSLSKEQPQHF. CDR3 nucleotides: TGTGCCAGCAGTTTATCGAAAGAACAGCCCCAGCATTTT.

The chain combines TRBV4-3 with TRBJ1-1; D might be TRBD1 (5 bases). The CDR3 contains 14 residues. From germline, CDR1 is LGHNA and CDR2 YSLEER. Between the trimmed V and J ends, which lost 2 bases and 7 bases, there was a span of 14 bases. The CDR3 spells CASSQQGRKFEAFF. The CDR3 nucleotides are TGCGCCAGCAGCCAACAGGGCAGAAAATTTGAAGCTTTCTTT.

The chain couples TRBV6-4 to TRBJ2-3, with D maybe TRBD1 (6 bases). The CDR3 covers 13 residues. V was cut by 6 bases and J by 5 bases, with 12 bases left in between. Germline CDR1 is MRHNA and CDR2 is SNTAGT. DNA for the CDR3: TGTGCCAGCAGCCTACAGGGTAAAGATACGCAGTATTTT. It is translated as CASSLQGKDTQYF.

This clone was seen once. The chain has TRBV10-2 and TRBJ1-2; TRBD1 agrees at 9 bases. J was trimmed by 8 bases and V by 4 bases; bases with no gene match: 11. The germline gives CDR1 WSHSY, CDR2 SAAADI. The CDR3 sequence is 15 residues long. In DNA form, the CDR3 reads TGCGCCAGCAGTGTATCGGGACAGGGCTTTGGGGGCTACACCTTC. It yields the protein CASSVSGQGFGGYTF.

The chain carries TRBV29-1 and TRBJ1-6, with TRBD1 matching over 7 bases. The CDR3 is 13 residues long. Losses at the gene ends were 6 bases for V and 9 bases for J; bases not matched to a gene: 8. Germline CDR1 is SQVTM and CDR2 is ANQGSEA. The CDR3 region is CSVAADRASPLHF. The CDR3 nucleotides read TGCAGCGTCGCCGCTGACAGGGCTTCACCCCTCCACTTT.

This clone was seen a handful of times. The rearrangement links TRBV7-2 to TRBJ2-3, with D perhaps matching TRBD2 (6 bases). Germline CDR1 reads SGHTA; CDR2 reads FQGNSA. The V and J ends lost 1 base and 5 bases respectively, with 13 bases between them. This CDR3 is built from 15 residues. CDR3 amino acids: CASSLVGQGGDTQYF. The CDR3, as DNA: TGTGCCAGCAGCTTAGTGGGGCAGGGAGGAGATACGCAGTATTTT.

The chain joins TRBV24-1 to TRBJ2-4, with D tentatively TRBD1 or TRBD2 (5 bases each). This CDR3 has 15 residues. With 5 bases removed from V and 6 bases from J, the gap between germline ends came to 16 bases. In germline, CDR1 is KGHDR, CDR2 SFDVKD. The DNA for the CDR3 is TGTGCCACCAGTGCAACGGACGGGGCTTTAAACATTCAGTACTTC. It yields the protein CATSATDGALNIQYF.

CDR3 nucleotide sequence: TGTGCCAGCAGCCCCAGACGGCTCAATCAGCCCCAGCATTTT. This encodes CASSPRRLNQPQHF. J is TRBJ1-5 and V is TRBV28; the D is unclear. The germline V gene has CDR1 MDHEN and CDR2 SYDVKM. This CDR3 is built from 14 residues. Deletions cut 6 bases from V and 3 bases from J, with 12 bases between.

The genes are TRBV11-2 and TRBJ2-4; D remains ambiguous. The CDR3 is made up of 12 amino acids. V was trimmed by 2 bases and J by 7 bases, leaving 6 bases between them. Germline V gene sequence: CDR1 SGHAT, CDR2 FQNNGV. The CDR3 sequence: CASSLMGNIQYF. CDR3 coding DNA: TGTGCCAGCAGCTTAATGGGGAACATTCAGTACTTC.

The chain employs TRBV2 and TRBJ1-2; 11 bases match TRBD1. V was clipped by 2 bases and J by 6 bases; unmatched bases: 8. CDR3 length: 16 residues. The germline V gene encodes CDR1 SNHLY and CDR2 FYNNEI. The CDR3 region is CASSETWTGGYDGYTF. For the CDR3, the DNA is TGTGCCAGCAGTGAAACATGGACAGGGGGCTACGATGGCTACACCTTC.

V and J are TRBV7-6 and TRBJ2-1, with D perhaps matching TRBD1 (7 bases). The CDR3 length is 14 residues. Trimming removed 3 bases at V and 9 bases at J, with 15 bases between. Germline-derived CDR1 and CDR2 are SGHVS and FNYEAQ. Written as DNA, the CDR3 is TGTGCCAGCAGCTTTTGCCAGGGGGGATGTGAGCAGTTCTTC. The encoded protein is CASSFCQGGCEQFF.

V gene TRBV10-3 combines with J gene TRBJ2-7, with D perhaps TRBD2 (6 bases). This CDR3 spans 15 amino acids. Trimming took 5 bases from V and 3 from J, leaving 17 bases between them. Germline assignment: CDR1 ENHRY and CDR2 SYGVKD. The CDR3, as DNA: TGTGCCATCAGTAGGGCCGGGACTCCCGACTACGAGCAGTACTTC. It encodes CAISRAGTPDYEQYF.

CDR3 sequence: CASSSGQGYQPQHF. The CDR3 DNA is TGTGCCAGCAGCTCGGGACAGGGTTATCAGCCCCAGCATTTT. The J gene is TRBJ1-5, the V gene TRBV7-6; 9 bases are a match to TRBD1. Germline CDR1 is SGHVS and CDR2 is FNYEAQ. CDR3 length: 14 amino acids. After removal of 4 bases from V and 5 bases from J, the junction contained 3 bases not matched to a gene.

The chain combines TRBV24-1 with TRBJ2-1, with TRBD1 matching 8 bases. Germline CDR1 and CDR2: KGHDR and SFDVKD. The CDR3 spans 16 residues. Germline trimming cut 3 bases from V and 11 bases from J; bases unmatched to any gene: 14. As DNA, the CDR3 is TGTGCCACCAGTGATCACGGACAGGGTACCGCCCGGAAGCAGTTCTTC. Residues: CATSDHGQGTARKQFF.

The V call is TRBV6-2 or TRBV6-3, the J call TRBJ2-7; 7 bases map to TRBD1. J was trimmed by 7 bases and V by 5 bases; bases with no gene match: 8. The CDR3 extends over 13 amino acids. Germline CDR1 is MNHEY and CDR2 is SVGEGT. The CDR3 loop is CASSRDRVREQYF. In DNA form, the CDR3 reads TGTGCCAGCAGTCGCGACAGGGTAAGGGAGCAGTACTTC.

The chain has TRBV24-1 and TRBJ2-5, with TRBD1 matching 9 bases. The CDR3 sequence is 17 residues long. V gave up 2 bases and J gave up 1 base; unmatched junction bases: 7. The germline V gene has CDR1 KGHDR and CDR2 SFDVKD. CDR3 protein: CATSDWDRAPPQETQYF. The CDR3 DNA is TGTGCCACCAGTGATTGGGACAGGGCCCCTCCCCAAGAGACCCAGTACTTC.

J is TRBJ1-5 and V is TRBV5-5; D possibly corresponds to TRBD1 (5 bases). V was pared by 4 bases and J by 3 bases, with 14 bases between. The germline CDR1 and CDR2 sequences are SGHKS and YYEKEE (reference sequence). The CDR3 has 15 amino acids. This CDR3 is CASSLDTFLNQPQHF. Written as DNA, the CDR3 is TGTGCCAGCAGCCTGGACACTTTTCTCAATCAGCCCCAGCATTTT.

CDR3 DNA: TGTGCCAGCAGCTGGACCCGGGACAGCGAAGCTTTCTTT. Its protein product is CASSWTRDSEAFF. The chain is built from TRBV6-9 and TRBJ1-1, with 7 positions matching TRBD1. The germline gives CDR1 MNHGY, CDR2 SVAAGI. After removal of 6 bases from V and 8 bases from J, the junction contained 9 bases not matched to a gene. The CDR3 is 13 residues long.

In DNA, the CDR3 is TGTGCCACCAGTGATGCCAGGAACACTGAAGCTTTCTTT. Translation: CATSDARNTEAFF. The V call is TRBV24-1, the J call TRBJ1-1; D ambiguous. The CDR3 has 13 residues. With 3 bases removed from V and 1 base from J, the gap between germline ends came to 5 bases. Per germline, CDR1 KGHDR and CDR2 SFDVKD.

This clone was counted only a few times. The CDR3 reads CASRGDRILQEQYF. CDR3 DNA: TGTGCCAGCAGGGGGGACAGGATCCTTCAAGAGCAGTACTTC. The rearrangement links TRBV7-9 to TRBJ2-7; 8 nucleotides match TRBD1. The CDR3 extends over 14 amino acids. Trimming took 6 bases from V and 7 from J; bases not matched to a gene: 11. Germline-derived CDR1 and CDR2 are SEHNR and FQNEAQ (reference sequence).

The gene calls are TRBV4-3 and TRBJ2-1, with D unresolved. Per germline, CDR1 LGHNA and CDR2 YSLEER. CDR3 length equals 14 residues. Trimming left V 0 bases short and J 8 bases short, with 11 bases between. CDR3 coding DNA: TGCGCCAGCAGCCAAGAGAGAGTTAGAGATGAGCAGTTCTTC. Translated, it gives CASSQERVRDEQFF.

The CDR3 bases are TGTGCCAGCACGCGTGGGCAGGGTGCAACTAATGAAAAACTGTTTTTT. This encodes CASTRGQGATNEKLFF. The J gene is TRBJ1-4, the V gene TRBV2; D possibly corresponds to TRBD1 (5 bases). The CDR3 is 16 residues long. Trimming shortened V by 7 bases and J by 0 bases, and 15 bases separated the two germline ends. Germline values: CDR1 SNHLY, CDR2 FYNNEI.

The chain links TRBV10-1 to TRBJ2-2; D gene unclear. Germline V lookup: CDR1 WNHNN, CDR2 SYGVQD (reference sequence). The ends were cut back, 6 bases at V and 2 bases at J, with 7 bases in the middle. The CDR3 runs to 13 residues. The CDR3 sequence: CASSRSNTGELFF. In nucleotides, the CDR3 is TGCGCCAGCAGCAGGAGTAACACCGGGGAGCTGTTTTTT.

This chain links TRBV4-2 with TRBJ1-1; D is unclear. Germline values: CDR1 LGHNA, CDR2 YNFKEQ. The CDR3 covers 13 residues. V lost 2 bases, J lost 2 bases, and 6 bases lay in between. The CDR3 sequence: CASSQFSNTEAFF. The CDR3 DNA is TGTGCCAGCAGCCAATTCAGCAACACTGAAGCTTTCTTT.

The chain is built from TRBV28 and TRBJ1-5; a possible D gene is TRBD1 (5 bases). Germline V gene data show CDR1 as MDHEN and CDR2 as SYDVKM. Between the trimmed V and J ends, which lost 7 bases and 4 bases, there was a span of 17 bases. This CDR3 has 15 residues. The chain's CDR3 is CASMEGTKRNQPQHF. CDR3 DNA sequence: TGTGCCAGCATGGAAGGGACGAAGCGGAATCAGCCCCAGCATTTT.

V gene TRBV19 combines with J gene TRBJ1-5, with D uncertain. V shed 5 bases and J shed 0 bases, with 17 bases lying between them. The CDR3 totals 17 residues. The V gene's germline CDR1 is LNHDA and CDR2 SQIVND (reference sequence). CDR3 residues: CASSPPARQYSNQPQHF. DNA for the CDR3: TGTGCCAGTAGTCCCCCCGCCCGCCAGTATAGCAATCAGCCCCAGCATTTT.

The rearrangement uses TRBV6-5 and TRBJ1-2; 8 nucleotides match TRBD1. Germline V gives CDR1 MNHEY, CDR2 SVGAGI. The CDR3 has 14 amino acids. The V gene end was trimmed by 6 bases and the J gene end by 8 bases; junction bases not matched to a gene: 11. DNA for the CDR3: TGTGCCAGCAGGACACCCAACGACAGGGGCGGCTACACCTTC. The encoded protein is CASRTPNDRGGYTF.